This entry features one TCR beta chain sequence. Its target is unknown. Amplification started from genomic DNA. Multiplex PCR with 30 forward and 13 reverse primers amplified the TCR beta CDR3. TCRdb reprocessed the multiplex PCR reads with MiXCR, giving one entry per CDR3 protein. The data show a few hundred thousand distinct CDR3 sequences, with more than 40% seen just once and roughly 15% held by the top ten. Diabetic patients met standard criteria for type 1 or type 2 diabetes. No donor had another autoimmune disease or recent infection within four weeks. This sample stems from a study of type 1 and type 2 diabetes patients. Whole-study findings and limits: Age and gender were not matched between study groups. In CD4+ and CD8+ T cells, type 2 diabetes diversity exceeded type 1.

This CDR3 has 14 residues. Trimming cost V 6 bases and J 1 base, with 13 bases left between them. Material for sequencing was peripheral blood mononuclear cells (PBMCs). The receptor was derived from a man younger than 35 with type 2 diabetes. This chain uses TRBV12-3 or TRBV12-4 with TRBJ2-7; TRBD1 might be the D (6 bases). In DNA form, the CDR3 reads TGTGCCAGCAGAAAACAGGGTCTTTCCTACGAGCAGTACTTC. Its translation is CASRKQGLSYEQYF.